The T cell receptor (beta chain) described here comes from a study of early T cells in non-severe SARS-CoV-2 infection. Study summary: Sequencing of unsorted whole blood was done on bulk RNA, leaving chains unpaired.

The ends were cut back, 4 bases at V and 1 base at J, with 11 bases in the middle. The CDR3 is 15 amino acids. This clonotype occurred a few times. Its antigen remains unknown. In the library, individual cDNA molecules carried attached unique molecular identifiers. TCRdb reprocessed the 5' RACE reads with MiXCR, giving one entry per CDR3 protein. The repertoire holds approximately 66,000 distinct CDR3 sequences, with around 13% as singletons. Findings and caveats of the study: VDJdb-based annotation leaned toward anti-spike CD8 responses and missed private and CD4 specificities.

The sample consisted of whole blood. This sequence was found in an adult who was a healthcare worker with PCR-confirmed SARS-CoV-2 infection or an uninfected control (not recorded which). J is TRBJ1-5 and V is TRBV12-3 or TRBV12-4; D ambiguous. CDR3 region: CASSYLTQSNQPQHF. The CDR3 DNA is TGTGCCAGCAGTTATTTAACCCAGAGCAATCAGCCCCAGCATTTT.